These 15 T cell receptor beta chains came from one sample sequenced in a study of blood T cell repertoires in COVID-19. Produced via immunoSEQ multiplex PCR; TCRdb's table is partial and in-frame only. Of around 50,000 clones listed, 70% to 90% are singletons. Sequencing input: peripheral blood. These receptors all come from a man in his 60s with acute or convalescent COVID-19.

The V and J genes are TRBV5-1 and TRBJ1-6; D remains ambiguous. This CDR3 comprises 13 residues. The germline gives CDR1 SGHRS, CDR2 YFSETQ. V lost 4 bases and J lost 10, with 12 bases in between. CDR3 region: CASSRDKESPLHF. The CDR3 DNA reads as TGCGCCAGCAGCCGAGACAAAGAATCACCCCTCCACTTT.

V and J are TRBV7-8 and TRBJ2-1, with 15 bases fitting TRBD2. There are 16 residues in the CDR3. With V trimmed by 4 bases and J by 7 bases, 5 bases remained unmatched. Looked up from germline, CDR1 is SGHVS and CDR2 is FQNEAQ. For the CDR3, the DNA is TGTGCCAGCAGCTCCGGACTAGCGGGAGGGCCAAATGAGCAGTTCTTC. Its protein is CASSSGLAGGPNEQFF.

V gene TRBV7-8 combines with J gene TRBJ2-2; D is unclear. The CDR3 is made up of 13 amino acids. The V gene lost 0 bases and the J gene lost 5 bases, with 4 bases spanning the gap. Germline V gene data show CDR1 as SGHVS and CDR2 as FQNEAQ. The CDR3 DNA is TGTGCCAGCAGCTTAGCGTCAACCGGGGAGCTGTTTTTT. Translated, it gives CASSLASTGELFF. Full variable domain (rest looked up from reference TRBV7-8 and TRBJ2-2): GAGVSQSPRYKVAKRGQDVALRCDPISGHVSLFWYQQALGQGPEFLTYFQNEAQLDKSGLPSDRFFAERPEGSVSTLKIQRTQQEDSAVYLCASSLASTGELFFGEGSRLTVL.

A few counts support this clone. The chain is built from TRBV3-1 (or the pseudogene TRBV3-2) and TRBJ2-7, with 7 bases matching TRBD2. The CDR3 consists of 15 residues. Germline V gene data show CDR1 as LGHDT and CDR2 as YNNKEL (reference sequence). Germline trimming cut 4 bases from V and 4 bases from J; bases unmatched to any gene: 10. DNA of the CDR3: TGTGCCAGCAGCCCCCGGGGCGGGGGAAGTTACGAGCAGTACTTC. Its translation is CASSPRGGGSYEQYF.

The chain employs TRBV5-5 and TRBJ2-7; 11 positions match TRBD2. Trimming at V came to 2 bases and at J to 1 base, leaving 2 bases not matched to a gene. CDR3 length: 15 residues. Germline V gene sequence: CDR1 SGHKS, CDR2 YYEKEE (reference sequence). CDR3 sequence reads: CASSFGTSGSYEQYF. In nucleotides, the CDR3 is TGTGCCAGCAGCTTCGGGACTAGCGGTTCCTACGAGCAGTACTTC. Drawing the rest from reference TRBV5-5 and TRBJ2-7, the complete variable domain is DAGVTQSPTHLIKTRGQQVTLRCSPISGHKSVSWYQQVLGQGPQFIFQYYEKEERGRGNFPDRFSARQFPNYSSELNVNALLLGDSALYLCASSFGTSGSYEQYFGPGTRLTVT.

CDR3 in DNA: TGTGCCACCAGTGATTCTGGGACAGGTCGCCATGGCTACACCTTC. Translated, it gives CATSDSGTGRHGYTF. The chain uses TRBV24-1 and TRBJ1-2, with TRBD1 matching over 8 bases. This CDR3 has 15 residues. Losses at the gene ends were 2 bases for V and 6 bases for J; bases not matched to a gene: 7. The germline gives CDR1 KGHDR, CDR2 SFDVKD.

CDR3 in amino acids: CASSVADGHHNEQFF. CDR3 DNA: TGTGCCAGCAGCGTAGCCGACGGACATCACAATGAGCAGTTCTTC. The chain links TRBV9 to TRBJ2-1; possibly TRBD1 for D (5 bases). Per germline, CDR1 SGDLS and CDR2 YYNGEE. Deletions cut 0 bases from V and 5 bases from J, with 12 bases between. The CDR3 is 15 residues long.

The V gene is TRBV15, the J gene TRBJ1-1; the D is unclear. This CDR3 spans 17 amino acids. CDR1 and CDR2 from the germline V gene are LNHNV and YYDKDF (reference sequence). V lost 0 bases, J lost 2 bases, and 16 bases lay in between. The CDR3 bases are TGTGCCACCAGCAGAGATTACCGCGGCCAGATTAACACTGAAGCTTTCTTT. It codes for CATSRDYRGQINTEAFF.

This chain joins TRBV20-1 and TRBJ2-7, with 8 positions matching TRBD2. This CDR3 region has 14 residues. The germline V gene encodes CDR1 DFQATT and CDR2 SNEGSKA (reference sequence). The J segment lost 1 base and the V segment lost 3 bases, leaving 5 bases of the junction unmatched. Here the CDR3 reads CSASTSGASYEQYF. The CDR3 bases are TGCAGTGCTAGTACTAGCGGAGCTTCCTACGAGCAGTACTTC.

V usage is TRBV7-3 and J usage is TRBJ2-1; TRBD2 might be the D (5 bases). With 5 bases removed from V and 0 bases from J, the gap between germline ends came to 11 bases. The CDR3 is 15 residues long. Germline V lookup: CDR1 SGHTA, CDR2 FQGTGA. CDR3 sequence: CASSEDFRSYNEQFF. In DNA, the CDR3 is TGTGCCAGCAGCGAGGACTTTCGCTCCTACAATGAGCAGTTCTTC.

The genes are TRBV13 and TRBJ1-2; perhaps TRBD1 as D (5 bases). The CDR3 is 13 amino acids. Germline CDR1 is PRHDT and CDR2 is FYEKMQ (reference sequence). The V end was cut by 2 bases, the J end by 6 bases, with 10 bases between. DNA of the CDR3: TGTGCCAGCAGCTTACTGGAGGGGCATGGCTACACCTTC. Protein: CASSLLEGHGYTF. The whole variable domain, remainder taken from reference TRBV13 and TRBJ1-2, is AAGVIQSPRHLIKEKRETATLKCYPIPRHDTVYWYQQGPGQDPQFLISFYEKMQSDKGSIPDRFSAQQFSDYHSELNMSSLELGDSALYFCASSLLEGHGYTFGSGTRLTVV.

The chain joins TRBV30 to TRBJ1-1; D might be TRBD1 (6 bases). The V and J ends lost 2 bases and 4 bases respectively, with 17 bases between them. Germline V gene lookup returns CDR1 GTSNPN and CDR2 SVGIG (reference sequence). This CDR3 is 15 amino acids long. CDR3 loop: CAWSIKQGEPTEAFF. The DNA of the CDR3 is TGTGCCTGGAGTATCAAACAGGGCGAGCCCACTGAAGCTTTCTTT.

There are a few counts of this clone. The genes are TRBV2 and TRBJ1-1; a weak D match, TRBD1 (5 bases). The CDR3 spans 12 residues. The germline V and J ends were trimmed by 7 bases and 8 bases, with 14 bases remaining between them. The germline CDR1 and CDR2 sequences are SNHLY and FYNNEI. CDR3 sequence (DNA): TGTGCCAGCATCGCCCTAGGGGCAGAAGCTTTCTTT. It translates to CASIALGAEAFF.

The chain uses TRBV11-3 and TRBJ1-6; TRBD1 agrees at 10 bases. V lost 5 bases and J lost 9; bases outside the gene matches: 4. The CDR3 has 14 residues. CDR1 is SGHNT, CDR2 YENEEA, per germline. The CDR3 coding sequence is TGTGCCAGCAGCCCCCGGACAGGGGGTTCACCCCTCCACTTT. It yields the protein CASSPRTGGSPLHF.

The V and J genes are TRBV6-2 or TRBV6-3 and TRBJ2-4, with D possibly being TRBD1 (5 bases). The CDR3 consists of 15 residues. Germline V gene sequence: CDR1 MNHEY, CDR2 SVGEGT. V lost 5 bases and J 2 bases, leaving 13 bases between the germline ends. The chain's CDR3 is CASSPRVVSKNIQYF. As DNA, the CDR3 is TGTGCCAGCAGTCCCAGGGTTGTATCCAAAAACATTCAGTACTTC.